The source of this TCR beta chain is a study of T-cell memory formation after mild COVID-19. The J segment lost 4 bases and the V segment lost 7 bases, leaving 4 bases of the junction unmatched. Germline CDR1 reads SGHNT; CDR2 reads YYREEE (reference sequence). The CDR3 loop spans 14 amino acids. Whole-study results and caveats: Clones shrinking from day 15 to 85 showed even CD4/CD8 mixes; later expanders tilted CD4+. Memory cells collected pre-infection included some clones that later responded, suggesting cross-reactive memory joined.

Constant-segment-primed 5'RACE gave TCR alpha and TCR beta cDNA libraries with sample barcodes and UMIs. TCRdb re-analysed the 5' RACE reads in MiXCR, keeping a single row per CDR3 protein. The sample has some 130,000 distinct CDR3 sequences; about a sixth are singletons. Notes on this clonotype: Its antigen remains unidentified.

The specimen was PBMCs or a T cell subset sorted from them (not recorded which). This clonotype was sampled from a man between 18 and 35 years old who had mild COVID-19 (a few samples of this study predate the infection). Cell type and time point are not known. The V and J genes are TRBV5-4 and TRBJ2-3; 12 bases match TRBD2. In DNA form, the CDR3 reads TGTGCCAGCGCGACTAGCGGGGGTTCAGATACGCAGTATTTT. This encodes CASATSGGSDTQYF.